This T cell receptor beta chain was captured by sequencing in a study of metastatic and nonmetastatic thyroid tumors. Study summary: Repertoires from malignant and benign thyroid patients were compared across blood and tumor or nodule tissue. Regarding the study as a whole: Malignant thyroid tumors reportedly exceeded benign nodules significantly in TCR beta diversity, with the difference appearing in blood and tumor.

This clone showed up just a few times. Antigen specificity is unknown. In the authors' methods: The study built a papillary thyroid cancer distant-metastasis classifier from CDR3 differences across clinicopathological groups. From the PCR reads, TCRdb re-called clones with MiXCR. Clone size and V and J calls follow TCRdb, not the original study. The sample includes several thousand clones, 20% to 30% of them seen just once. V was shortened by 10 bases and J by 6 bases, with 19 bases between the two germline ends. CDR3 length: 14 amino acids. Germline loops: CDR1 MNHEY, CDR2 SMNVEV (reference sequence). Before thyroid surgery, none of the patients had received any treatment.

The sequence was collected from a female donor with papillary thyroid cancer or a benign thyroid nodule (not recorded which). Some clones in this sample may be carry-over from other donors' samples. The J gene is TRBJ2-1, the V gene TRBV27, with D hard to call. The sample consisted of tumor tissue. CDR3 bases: TGTGCCACTAGACCCCTGATGGTACTCAATGAGCAGTTCTTC. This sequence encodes CATRPLMVLNEQFF.